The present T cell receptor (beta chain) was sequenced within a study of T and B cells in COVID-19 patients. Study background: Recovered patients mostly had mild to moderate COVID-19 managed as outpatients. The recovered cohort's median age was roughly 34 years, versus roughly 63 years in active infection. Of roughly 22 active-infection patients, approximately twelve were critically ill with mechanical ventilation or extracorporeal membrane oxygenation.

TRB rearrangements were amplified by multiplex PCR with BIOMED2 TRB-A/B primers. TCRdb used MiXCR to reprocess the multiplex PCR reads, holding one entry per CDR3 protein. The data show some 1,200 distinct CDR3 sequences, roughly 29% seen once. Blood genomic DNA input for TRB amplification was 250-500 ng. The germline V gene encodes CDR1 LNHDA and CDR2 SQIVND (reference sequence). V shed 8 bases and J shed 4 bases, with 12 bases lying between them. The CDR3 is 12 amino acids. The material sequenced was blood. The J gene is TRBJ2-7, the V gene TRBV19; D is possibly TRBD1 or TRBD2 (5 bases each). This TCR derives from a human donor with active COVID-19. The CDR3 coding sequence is TGTGCCAGTCGGGGCAGAAAGTACGAGCAGTACTTC. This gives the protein CASRGRKYEQYF. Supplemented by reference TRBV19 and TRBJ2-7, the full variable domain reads DGGITQSPKYLFRKEGQNVTLSCEQNLNHDAMYWYRQDPGQGLRLIYYSQIVNDFQKGDIAEGYSVSREKKESFPLTVTSAQKNPTAFYLCASRGRKYEQYFGPGTRLTVT.